These T cell receptor beta chains were read from a single sample in a study of cytomegalovirus exposure and HLA in healthy donors. Libraries were prepared by immunoSEQ multiplex PCR; TCRdb keeps only in-frame clonotypes and omits some of them. The table has 85,000 to 130,000 clones, 70% to 80% seen once. Material: PBMCs. All receptors derive from a female donor in good health and CMV-seropositive. Each CDR3 is given with its conserved first and last residue. The D gene is left open where the match is weak. The size entry is marked missing in some rows and otherwise reads once, few, many or a size class.

d_call	clone_size	j_call	v_call	cdr3_nt	cdr3_aa
-	-	TRBJ2-5	TRBV7-2	TGTGCCAGCAGCTCGCGACAGGTAGAGACCCAGTACTTC	CASSSRQVETQYF
-	-	TRBJ2-7	TRBV6-1	TGTGCCAGCAGTGAAGTGGCAGGTTCCTACGAGCAGTACTTC	CASSEVAGSYEQYF
-	-	TRBJ2-5	TRBV2	TGTGCCAGCAGTGAAGCTGTGGTAGCGGAAGGGTCCCAGTACTTC	CASSEAVVAEGSQYF
TRBD1	-	TRBJ1-2	TRBV5-8	TGTGCCAGCAGCCTAGTTCGGACAGGGGGGAATTATGGCTACACCTTC	CASSLVRTGGNYGYTF
-	-	TRBJ1-2	TRBV27	TGTGCCAGCAGTTTAGCGGGTAATGTCCCCTATGGCTACACCTTC	CASSLAGNVPYGYTF
-	once	TRBJ1-3	TRBV29-1	TGCAGCGTGGGGCCTCGTGGCGGAAACACCATATATTTT	CSVGPRGGNTIYF
-	-	TRBJ2-2	TRBV29-1	TGCAGCGTTGAAAAACTGAACACCGGGGAGCTGTTTTTT	CSVEKLNTGELFF
TRBD1	-	TRBJ2-7	TRBV5-1	TGCGCCAGCAGCTCAGGGACAGGTACCTACGAGCAGTACTTC	CASSSGTGTYEQYF
-	-	TRBJ1-5	TRBV6-6	TGTGCCAGTCAACAGGGTTGGGGGCAGCCCCAGCATTTT	CASQQGWGQPQHF
TRBD1	-	TRBJ1-3	TRBV30	TGTGCCTGGGGTACAGGGGTCTCTGGAAACACCATATATTTT	CAWGTGVSGNTIYF
TRBD1	-	TRBJ2-1	TRBV19	TGTGCCAGTAGGGTAACAGGGGTCCGACCCTCCCCCTACAATGAGCAGTTCTTC	CASRVTGVRPSPYNEQFF
-	-	TRBJ1-3	TRBV15	TGTGCCACCAGCAGAGGGGGCACTGGAAACACCATATATTTT	CATSRGGTGNTIYF
TRBD1	-	TRBJ2-2	TRBV6-5	TGTGCCAGCAGAGGGACAGGGGACACCGGGGAGCTGTTTTTT	CASRGTGDTGELFF
-	-	TRBJ2-1	TRBV7-9	TGTGCCAGCAGCTCGGGACCGTCGGGGGTATCCCAGGCGGATGAGCAGTTCTTC	CASSSGPSGVSQADEQFF
TRBD1	-	TRBJ2-2	TRBV30	TGTGCCTGGGGGGGGACAGGGAATGCCGGGGAGCTGTTTTTT	CAWGGTGNAGELFF